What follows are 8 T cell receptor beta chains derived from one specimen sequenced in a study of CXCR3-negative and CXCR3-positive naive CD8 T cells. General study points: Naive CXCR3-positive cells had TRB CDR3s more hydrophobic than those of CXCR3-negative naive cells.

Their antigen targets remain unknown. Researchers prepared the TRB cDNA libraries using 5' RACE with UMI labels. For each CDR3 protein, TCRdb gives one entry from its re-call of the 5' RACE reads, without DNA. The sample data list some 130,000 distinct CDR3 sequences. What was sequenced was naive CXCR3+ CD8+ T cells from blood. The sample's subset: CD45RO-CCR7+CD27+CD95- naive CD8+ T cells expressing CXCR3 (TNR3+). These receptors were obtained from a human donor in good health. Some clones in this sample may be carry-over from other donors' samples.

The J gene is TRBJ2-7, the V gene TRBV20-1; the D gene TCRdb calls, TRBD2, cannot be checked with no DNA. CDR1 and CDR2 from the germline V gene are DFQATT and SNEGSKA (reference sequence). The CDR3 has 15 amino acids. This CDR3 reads CSASPSGLSSYEQYF.

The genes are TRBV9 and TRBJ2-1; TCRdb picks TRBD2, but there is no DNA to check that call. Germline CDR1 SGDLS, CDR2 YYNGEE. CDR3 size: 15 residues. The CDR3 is CASSVWASGYNEQFF.

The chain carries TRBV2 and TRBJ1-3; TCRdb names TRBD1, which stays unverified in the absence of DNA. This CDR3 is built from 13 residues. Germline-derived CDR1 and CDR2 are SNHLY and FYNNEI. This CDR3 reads CASATGGGNTIYF.

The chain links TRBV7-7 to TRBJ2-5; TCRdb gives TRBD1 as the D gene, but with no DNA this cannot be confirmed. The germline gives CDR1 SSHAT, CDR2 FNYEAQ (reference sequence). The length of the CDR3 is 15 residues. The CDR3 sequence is CASSLGMAGDSTQYF.

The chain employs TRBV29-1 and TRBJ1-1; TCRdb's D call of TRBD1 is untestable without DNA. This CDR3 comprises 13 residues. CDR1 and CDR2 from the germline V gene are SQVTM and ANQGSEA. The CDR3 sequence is CSVEVTGATEAFF.

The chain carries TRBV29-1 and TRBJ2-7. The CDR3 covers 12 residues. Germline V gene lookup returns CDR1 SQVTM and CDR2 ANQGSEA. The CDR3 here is CSVVNNPYEQYF.

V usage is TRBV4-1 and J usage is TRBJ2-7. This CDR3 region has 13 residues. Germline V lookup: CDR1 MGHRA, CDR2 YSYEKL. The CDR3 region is CASSQGGVAEQYF.

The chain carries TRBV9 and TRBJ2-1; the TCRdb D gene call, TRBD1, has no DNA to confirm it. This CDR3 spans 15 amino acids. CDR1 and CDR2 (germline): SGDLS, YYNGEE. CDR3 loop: CASSVAWAGYNEQFF.